Sequencing of this T cell receptor beta chain was carried out in a study of T cells in Graves' hyperthyroidism and ophthalmopathy. Study details: Peripheral blood samples were taken at initial diagnosis, prior to any treatment.

In this sample, this clonotype turned up many times. Losses at the gene ends were 5 bases for V and 6 bases for J; bases not matched to a gene: 3. Germline V gene sequence: CDR1 MDHEN, CDR2 SYDVKM. There are 12 residues in the CDR3. TCR beta CDR3 regions were amplified from RNA transcripts. The TCR CDR3 was amplified in a first-round RT-PCR using the HTBI primer set. A single record per CDR3 protein comes from TCRdb applying MiXCR to the multiplex PCR reads. This table has a few hundred thousand distinct CDR3 sequences, about 14% appearing once. This TCR derives from a woman in her 30s with Graves' ophthalmopathy. Specimen: blood. This chain connects TRBV28 to TRBJ1-2; 7 nucleotides agree with TRBD1. The CDR3 DNA sequence: TGTGCCAGCAGTCGGGACAGTAATGGCTACACCTTC. Encoded protein: CASSRDSNGYTF.